This is a list of T cell receptor beta chains from one sample in a study of metastatic and nonmetastatic thyroid tumors. TCRdb reprocessed the PCR reads via MiXCR. The repertoire has over 30,000 clones, over 15% of them found once; the top ten carry around 11%. The sample consisted of blood. These TCRs come from a male donor with papillary thyroid cancer or a benign thyroid nodule (not recorded which). Some clones in this sample may be carry-over from other donors' samples. CDR3s include the opening cysteine and the closing phenylalanine or tryptophan. D genes are given only for firm matches. Only some rows state a clone size, as once, few, many or a class for expanded clones.

j_call: TRBJ2-1
cdr3_length: 18
v_call: TRBV9
clone_size: many
d_call: TRBD1
cdr3_nt: TGTGCCAGCAGCGTAGGTCCTCCGGGACAGGAAGCCTACAATGAGCAGTTCTTC
cdr3_aa: CASSVGPPGQEAYNEQFF

j_call: TRBJ1-1
cdr3_length: 13
v_call: TRBV28
clone_size: few
d_call: .
cdr3_nt: TGTGCCAGCAGTTCCGCTTGGGACACTGAAGCTTTCTTT
cdr3_aa: CASSSAWDTEAFF

j_call: TRBJ1-2
cdr3_length: 15
v_call: TRBV11-1
clone_size: .
d_call: TRBD1
cdr3_nt: TGTGCCAGCAGCCCGGGACAGGGAGGCAACTATGGCTACACCTTC
cdr3_aa: CASSPGQGGNYGYTF

j_call: TRBJ2-3
cdr3_length: 17
v_call: TRBV12-3/TRBV12-4
clone_size: few
d_call: TRBD2
cdr3_nt: TGTGCCAGCAGCTGGGGACTAGCGGGAGGCACCCCAGATACGCAGTATTTT
cdr3_aa: CASSWGLAGGTPDTQYF

j_call: TRBJ1-6
cdr3_length: 16
v_call: TRBV4-1
clone_size: many
d_call: .
cdr3_nt: TGCGCCAGCAGCCAAGTTGAGGGCCCCCTTAATTCACCCCTCCACTTT
cdr3_aa: CASSQVEGPLNSPLHF

j_call: TRBJ2-3
cdr3_length: 15
v_call: TRBV7-6
clone_size: .
d_call: TRBD2
cdr3_nt: TGTGCCAGCAGCCCATCGACTAGCGGCACAGATACGCAGTATTTT
cdr3_aa: CASSPSTSGTDTQYF

j_call: TRBJ2-7
cdr3_length: 12
v_call: TRBV12-3/TRBV12-4
clone_size: many
d_call: .
cdr3_nt: TGTGCCAGCAGTTTAACAGACTGGGGGCCGAACTTC
cdr3_aa: CASSLTDWGPNF

j_call: TRBJ1-2
cdr3_length: 13
v_call: TRBV4-1
clone_size: many
d_call: .
cdr3_nt: TGCGCCAGCAGCCTCGAGGACAGTTATGGCTACACCTTC
cdr3_aa: CASSLEDSYGYTF

j_call: TRBJ1-2
cdr3_length: 12
v_call: TRBV15
clone_size: .
d_call: .
cdr3_nt: TGTGCCATCAGCAGAGATGTGGGGGGCTACACCTTC
cdr3_aa: CAISRDVGGYTF

j_call: TRBJ2-7
cdr3_length: 15
v_call: TRBV27
clone_size: medium-sized
d_call: .
cdr3_nt: TGTGCCAGCAGCCTCACCATAGGGGTAGTCTACGAGCAGTACTTC
cdr3_aa: CASSLTIGVVYEQYF

j_call: TRBJ2-2
cdr3_length: 15
v_call: TRBV30
clone_size: .
d_call: TRBD2
cdr3_nt: TGTGCCTGGAGTGGCCTAGCGGGAGGTAACGGGGAGCTGTTTTTT
cdr3_aa: CAWSGLAGGNGELFF

j_call: TRBJ1-4
cdr3_length: 15
v_call: TRBV15
clone_size: .
d_call: .
cdr3_nt: TGTGCCACCAGCAGAGATCGGTCAACTAATGAAAAACTGTTTTTT
cdr3_aa: CATSRDRSTNEKLFF

j_call: TRBJ1-4
cdr3_length: 15
v_call: TRBV5-1
clone_size: .
d_call: .
cdr3_nt: TGCGCCAGCAGCTTGTCGGTGAACCAAAATGAAAAACTGTTTTTT
cdr3_aa: CASSLSVNQNEKLFF

j_call: TRBJ2-5
cdr3_length: 13
v_call: TRBV15
clone_size: .
d_call: .
cdr3_nt: TGTGCCACCAGCAGACTAGGGGGGGAGACCCAGTACTTC
cdr3_aa: CATSRLGGETQYF

j_call: TRBJ2-3
cdr3_length: 15
v_call: TRBV24-1
clone_size: few
d_call: .
cdr3_nt: TGTGCCACCTCCGAAGGGGGAGGGCCGGGAGATACGCAGTATTTT
cdr3_aa: CATSEGGGPGDTQYF

j_call: TRBJ2-7
cdr3_length: 15
v_call: TRBV28
clone_size: many
d_call: TRBD1
cdr3_nt: TGTGCCAGCAGTTTACCCCGTACAGGGGGCTACGAGCAGTACTTC
cdr3_aa: CASSLPRTGGYEQYF

j_call: TRBJ1-3
cdr3_length: 16
v_call: TRBV30
clone_size: many
d_call: .
cdr3_nt: TGTGCCTGGAGTGCTGGATTTTTTACCGGGGCGGACACCATATATTTT
cdr3_aa: CAWSAGFFTGADTIYF

j_call: TRBJ1-1
cdr3_length: 18
v_call: TRBV27
clone_size: few
d_call: TRBD1
cdr3_nt: TGTGCCAGCTGTTTATCTTGGCAGGGGGCCCTCATGAACACTGAAGCTTTCTTT
cdr3_aa: CASCLSWQGALMNTEAFF

j_call: TRBJ2-2
cdr3_length: 14
v_call: TRBV6-1
clone_size: .
d_call: .
cdr3_nt: TGTGCCAGCAAGAGGGTTACGAACACCGGGGAGCTGTTTTTT
cdr3_aa: CASKRVTNTGELFF